The present T cell receptor (beta chain) was sequenced within a study of blood T cells in healthy people across ages. It was with a sample-barcoded 5' primer and a J-beta primer mix that a second PCR of about 7 to 12 cycles was run. From each sample, at least 2.5 million paired-end reads containing CDR3 were obtained. MiXCR was run by TCRdb on the 5' RACE reads, yielding one entry per CDR3 protein. This sample yields some 900,000 distinct CDR3 sequences, of which 25% to 35% are seen a single time; 17% belongs to the top ten. On this clonotype: Its antigen is not identified. A much larger clone lies a single base off, so this may be a read error.

Per sample, at least 6 micrograms of total RNA were extracted. CDR3 length: 13 amino acids. Looked up from germline, CDR1 is DFQATT and CDR2 is SNEGSKA (reference sequence). Findings and caveats of the study: PBMCs left unsorted prevented a conclusive naive versus antigen-experienced comparison. Naive T cell percentage and TCR beta diversity correlated strongly.

The chain employs TRBV20-1 and TRBJ2-7; perhaps TRBD1 as D (5 bases). The receptor comes from a woman aged 80 or over in good health. The source material was blood. The CDR3 DNA is TGCAGTGCCCCCCCCTCAGGGTACTACAAGCAGTACTTC. This codes for CSAPPSGYYKQYF.